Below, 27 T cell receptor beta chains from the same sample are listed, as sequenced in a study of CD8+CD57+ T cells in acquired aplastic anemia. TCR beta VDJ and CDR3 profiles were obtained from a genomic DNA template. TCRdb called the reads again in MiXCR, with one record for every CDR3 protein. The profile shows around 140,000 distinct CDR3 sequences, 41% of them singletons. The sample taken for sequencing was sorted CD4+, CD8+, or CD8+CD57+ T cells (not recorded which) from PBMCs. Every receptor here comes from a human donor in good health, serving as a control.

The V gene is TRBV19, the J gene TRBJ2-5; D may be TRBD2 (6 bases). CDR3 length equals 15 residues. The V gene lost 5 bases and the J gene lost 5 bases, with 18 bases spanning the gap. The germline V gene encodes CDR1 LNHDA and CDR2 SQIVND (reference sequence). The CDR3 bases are TGTGCCAGTAGTCGCCGGGGTATGGCGGGGGAGACCCAGTACTTC. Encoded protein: CASSRRGMAGETQYF.

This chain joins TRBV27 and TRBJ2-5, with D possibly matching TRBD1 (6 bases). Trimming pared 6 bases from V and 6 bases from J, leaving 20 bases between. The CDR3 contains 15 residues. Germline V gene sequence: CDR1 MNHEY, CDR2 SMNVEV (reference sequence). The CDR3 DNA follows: TGTGCCAGCAGAGGTAACAGGGATACGTGGAAGACCCAGTACTTC. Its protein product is CASRGNRDTWKTQYF.

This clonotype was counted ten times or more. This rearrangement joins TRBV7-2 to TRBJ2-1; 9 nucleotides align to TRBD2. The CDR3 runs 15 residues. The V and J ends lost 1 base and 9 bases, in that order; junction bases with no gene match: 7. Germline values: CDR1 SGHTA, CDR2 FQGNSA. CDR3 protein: CASSLEAGGPGEQFF. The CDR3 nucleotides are TGTGCCAGCAGCTTAGAGGCGGGAGGGCCCGGTGAGCAGTTCTTC.

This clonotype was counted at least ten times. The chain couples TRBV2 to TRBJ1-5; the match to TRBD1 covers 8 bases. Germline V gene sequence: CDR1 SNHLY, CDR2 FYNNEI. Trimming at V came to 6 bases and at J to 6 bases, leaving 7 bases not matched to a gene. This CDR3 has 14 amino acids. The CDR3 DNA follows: TGTGCCAGCAGACCTACAGGGGGGTTTCAGCCCCAGCATTTT. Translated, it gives CASRPTGGFQPQHF.

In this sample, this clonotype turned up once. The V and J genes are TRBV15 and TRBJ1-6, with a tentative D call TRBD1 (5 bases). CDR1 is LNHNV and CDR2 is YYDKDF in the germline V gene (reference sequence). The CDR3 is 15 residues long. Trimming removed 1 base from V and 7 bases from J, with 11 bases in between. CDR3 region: CATSRVDSRNSPLHF. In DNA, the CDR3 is TGTGCCACCAGCAGAGTCGACAGCAGAAATTCACCCCTCCACTTT.

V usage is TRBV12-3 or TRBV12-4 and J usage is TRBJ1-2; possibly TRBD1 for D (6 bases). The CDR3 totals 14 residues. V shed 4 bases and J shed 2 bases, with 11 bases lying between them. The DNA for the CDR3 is TGTGCCAGCAGTTATAACAGGGAGAACTATGGCTACACCTTC. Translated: CASSYNRENYGYTF.

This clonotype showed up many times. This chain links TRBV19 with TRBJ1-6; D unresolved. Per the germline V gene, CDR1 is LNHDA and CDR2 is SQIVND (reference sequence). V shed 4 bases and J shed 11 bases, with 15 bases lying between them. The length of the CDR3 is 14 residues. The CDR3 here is CASSTGSNRAPLHF. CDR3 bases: TGTGCCAGTAGTACAGGCTCGAATCGGGCACCCCTCCACTTT. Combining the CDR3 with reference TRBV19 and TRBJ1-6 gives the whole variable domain DGGITQSPKYLFRKEGQNVTLSCEQNLNHDAMYWYRQDPGQGLRLIYYSQIVNDFQKGDIAEGYSVSREKKESFPLTVTSAQKNPTAFYLCASSTGSNRAPLHFGNGTRLTVT.

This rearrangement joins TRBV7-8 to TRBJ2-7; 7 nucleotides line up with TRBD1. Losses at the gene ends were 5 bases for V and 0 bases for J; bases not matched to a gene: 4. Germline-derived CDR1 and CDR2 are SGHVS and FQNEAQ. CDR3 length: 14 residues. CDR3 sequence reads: CASSLQGSSYEQYF. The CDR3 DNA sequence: TGTGCCAGCAGCCTACAGGGGAGCTCCTACGAGCAGTACTTC.

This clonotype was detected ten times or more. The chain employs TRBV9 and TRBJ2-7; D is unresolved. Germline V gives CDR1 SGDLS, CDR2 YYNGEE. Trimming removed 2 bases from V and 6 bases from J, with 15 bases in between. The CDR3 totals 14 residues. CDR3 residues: CASSVKAYAGEQYF. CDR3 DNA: TGTGCCAGCAGCGTCAAAGCATACGCCGGCGAGCAGTACTTC.

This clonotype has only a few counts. The chain's CDR3 is CASSLFGGANEKLFF. The CDR3 region has the DNA TGTGCCAGCAGCTTGTTTGGGGGGGCTAATGAAAAACTGTTTTTT. The chain employs TRBV5-6 and TRBJ1-4, with D maybe TRBD1 (5 bases). Trimming left V 1 base short and J 3 bases short, with 10 bases between. Germline V CDR1 and CDR2: SGHDT, YYEEEE. The CDR3 runs 15 residues. The whole variable domain, filled in from reference TRBV5-6 and TRBJ1-4, reads DAGVTQSPTHLIKTRGQQVTLRCSPKSGHDTVSWYQQALGQGPQFIFQYYEEEERQRGNFPDRFSGHQFPNYSSELNVNALLLGDSALYLCASSLFGGANEKLFFGSGTQLSVL.

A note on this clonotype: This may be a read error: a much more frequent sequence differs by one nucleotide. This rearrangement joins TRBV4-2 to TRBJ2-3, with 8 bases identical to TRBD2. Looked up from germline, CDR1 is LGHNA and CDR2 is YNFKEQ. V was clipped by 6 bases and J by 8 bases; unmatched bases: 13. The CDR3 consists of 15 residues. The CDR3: CASRPGTSKWGTQYF. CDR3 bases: TGTGCCAGCAGACCCGGGACTAGTAAGTGGGGTACGCAGTATTTT.

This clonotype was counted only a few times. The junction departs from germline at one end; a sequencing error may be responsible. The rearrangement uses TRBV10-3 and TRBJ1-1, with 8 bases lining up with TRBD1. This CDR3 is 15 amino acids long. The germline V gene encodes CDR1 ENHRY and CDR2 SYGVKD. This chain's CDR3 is CASSEWTGYGTEAFF. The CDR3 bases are TGTGCCAGCAGTGAGTGGACAGGGTATGGCACTGAAGCTTTCTTT.

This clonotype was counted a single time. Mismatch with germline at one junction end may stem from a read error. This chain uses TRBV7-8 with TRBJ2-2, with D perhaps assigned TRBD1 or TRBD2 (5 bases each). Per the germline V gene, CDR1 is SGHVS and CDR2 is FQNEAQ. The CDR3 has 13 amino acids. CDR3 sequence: CASSRLRGEELSF. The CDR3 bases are TGTGCCAGCAGCCGCCTACGGGGCGAGGAGCTGTCTTTT.

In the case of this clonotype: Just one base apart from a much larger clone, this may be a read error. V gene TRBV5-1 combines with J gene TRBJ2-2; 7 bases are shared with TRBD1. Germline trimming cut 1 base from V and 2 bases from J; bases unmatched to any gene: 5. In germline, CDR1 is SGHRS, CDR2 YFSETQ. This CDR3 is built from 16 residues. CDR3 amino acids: CASSLKGGANTGELFF. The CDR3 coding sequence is TGCGCCAGCAGCTTGAAAGGGGGCGCAAACACCGGGGAGCTGTTTTTT.

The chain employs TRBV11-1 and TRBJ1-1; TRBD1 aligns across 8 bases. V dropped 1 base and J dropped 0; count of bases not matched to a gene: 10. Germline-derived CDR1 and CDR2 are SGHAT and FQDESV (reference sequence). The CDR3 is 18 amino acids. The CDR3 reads CASSLVVTGEVLNTEAFF. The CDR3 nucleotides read TGTGCCAGCAGCTTAGTCGTGACAGGGGAAGTTTTGAACACTGAAGCTTTCTTT.

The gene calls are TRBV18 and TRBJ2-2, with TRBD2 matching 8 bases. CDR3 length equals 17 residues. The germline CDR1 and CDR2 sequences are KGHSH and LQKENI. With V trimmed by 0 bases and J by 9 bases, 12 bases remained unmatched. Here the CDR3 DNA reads TGTGCCAGCTCACCACCTAGCGGGAACTACCGAGTCCGGGAGCTGTTTTTT. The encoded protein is CASSPPSGNYRVRELFF.

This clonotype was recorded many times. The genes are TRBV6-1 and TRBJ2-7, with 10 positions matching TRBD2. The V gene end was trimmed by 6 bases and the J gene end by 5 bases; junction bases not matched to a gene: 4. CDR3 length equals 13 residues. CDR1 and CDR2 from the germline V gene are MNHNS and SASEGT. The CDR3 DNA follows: TGTGCCAGCAGCTCTAGCGGGGGTAACGAGCAGTACTTC. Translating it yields CASSSSGGNEQYF.

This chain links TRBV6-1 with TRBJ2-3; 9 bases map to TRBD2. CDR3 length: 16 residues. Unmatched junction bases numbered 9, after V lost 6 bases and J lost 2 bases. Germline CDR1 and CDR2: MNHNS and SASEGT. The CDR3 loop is CASRATGGGDTDTQYF. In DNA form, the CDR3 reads TGTGCCAGCAGGGCTACTGGCGGGGGGGACACAGATACGCAGTATTTT.

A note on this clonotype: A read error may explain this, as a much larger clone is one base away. CDR3 region: CASTWYEQYF. The DNA of the CDR3 is TGTGCCAGCACTTGGTACGAGCAGTACTTC. This chain joins TRBV12-3 or TRBV12-4 and TRBJ2-7; D call uncertain. This CDR3 is built from 10 residues. Trimming pared 7 bases from V and 4 bases from J, leaving 5 bases between.

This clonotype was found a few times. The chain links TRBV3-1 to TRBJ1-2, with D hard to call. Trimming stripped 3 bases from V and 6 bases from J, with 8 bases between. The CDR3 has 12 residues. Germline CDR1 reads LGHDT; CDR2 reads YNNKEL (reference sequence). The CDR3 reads CASSQDYNGYTF. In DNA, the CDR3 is TGTGCCAGCAGCCAGGACTACAATGGCTACACCTTC. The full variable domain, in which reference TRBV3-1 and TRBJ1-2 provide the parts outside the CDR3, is DTAVSQTPKYLVTQMGNDKSIKCEQNLGHDTMYWYKQDSKKFLKIMFSYNNKELIINETVPNRFSPKSPDKAHLNLHINSLELGDSAVYFCASSQDYNGYTFGSGTRLTVV.

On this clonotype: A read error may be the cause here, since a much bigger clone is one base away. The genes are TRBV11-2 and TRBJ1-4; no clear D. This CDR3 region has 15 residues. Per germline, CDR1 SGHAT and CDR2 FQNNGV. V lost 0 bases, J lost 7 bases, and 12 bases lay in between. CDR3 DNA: TGTGCCAGCAGCTTAGACACAAGTCGAAGTGAAAAACTGTTTTTT. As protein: CASSLDTSRSEKLFF.

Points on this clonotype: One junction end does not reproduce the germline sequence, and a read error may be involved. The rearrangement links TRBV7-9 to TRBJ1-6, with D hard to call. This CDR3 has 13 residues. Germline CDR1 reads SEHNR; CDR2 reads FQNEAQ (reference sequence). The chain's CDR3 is CASSSSSNSPHHF. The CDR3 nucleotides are TGTGCCAGCAGCTCCTCTTCTAATTCACCCCACCACTTT.

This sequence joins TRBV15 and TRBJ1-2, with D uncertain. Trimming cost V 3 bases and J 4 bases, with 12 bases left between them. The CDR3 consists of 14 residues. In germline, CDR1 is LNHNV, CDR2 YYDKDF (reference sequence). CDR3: CATSSDRTSYGYTF. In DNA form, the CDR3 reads TGTGCCACCAGCAGCGATCGTACCTCCTATGGCTACACCTTC.

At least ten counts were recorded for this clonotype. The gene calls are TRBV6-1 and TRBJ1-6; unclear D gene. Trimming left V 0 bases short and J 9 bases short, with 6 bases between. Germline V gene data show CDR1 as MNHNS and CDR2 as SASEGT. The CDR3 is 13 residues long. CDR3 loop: CASSEAPSSPLHF. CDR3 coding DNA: TGTGCCAGCAGTGAAGCTCCAAGTTCACCCCTCCACTTT.

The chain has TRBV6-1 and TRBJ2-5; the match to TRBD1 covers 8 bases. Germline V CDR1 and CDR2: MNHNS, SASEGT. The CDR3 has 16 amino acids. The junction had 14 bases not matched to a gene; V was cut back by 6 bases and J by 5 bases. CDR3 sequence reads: CASRAAGQGYGETQYF. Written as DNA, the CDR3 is TGTGCCAGCAGAGCCGCCGGACAGGGTTACGGGGAGACCCAGTACTTC.

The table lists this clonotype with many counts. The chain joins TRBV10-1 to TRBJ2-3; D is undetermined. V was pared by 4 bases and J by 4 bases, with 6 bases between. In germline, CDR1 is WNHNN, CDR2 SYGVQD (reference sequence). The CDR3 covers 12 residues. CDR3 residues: CASSGYSDTQYF. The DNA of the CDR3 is TGCGCCAGCAGTGGCTATTCAGATACGCAGTATTTT.

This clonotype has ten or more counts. This CDR3 reads CASSAGAGAGQDTQYF. CDR3 nucleotides: TGTGCCAGCAGCGCAGGAGCGGGGGCAGGGCAGGATACGCAGTATTTT. The chain carries TRBV9 and TRBJ2-3, with TRBD2 matching 8 bases. With 3 bases clipped from V and 6 bases from J, the junction kept 12 bases outside the gene matches. Per the germline V gene, CDR1 is SGDLS and CDR2 is YYNGEE. The length of the CDR3 is 16 residues.